A single sample is the source of the 9 T cell receptor beta chains below, sequenced in a study of metastatic and nonmetastatic thyroid tumors (dated by TCRdb to the early 2020s). The library was made by PCR. TCRdb shows the sequencer as Illumina HiSeq 4000. TCRdb reran the public reads through fastp at Q25 and MiXCR, keeping productive beta chains. Within this sample are 55,000 or so clones, with about a sixth of them counted one time only. The top ten clones comprise under 3% of the sample. None of the patients had been given any treatment before thyroid surgery. The sample was blood. The receptors were sampled from a female donor with papillary thyroid cancer or a benign thyroid nodule (not recorded which). Some clones in this sample may be carry-over from other donors' samples.

This clone was recorded many times. The gene calls are TRBV6-1 and TRBJ2-1, with TRBD1 matching 9 bases. The CDR3 has 16 amino acids. V shed 1 base and J 9 bases; nucleotides not matched to a gene: 10. Germline V gene data show CDR1 as MNHNS and CDR2 as SASEGT. In nucleotides, the CDR3 is TGTGCCAGCAGTGAAGAAACCGGGACAGGGCCAAGTGAGCAGTTCTTC. This codes for CASSEETGTGPSEQFF.

This clone has just a few counts. One end of the junction fails to match germline, which may point to a read error. The chain couples TRBV9 to TRBJ1-6; D remains unclear. Germline V gene lookup returns CDR1 SGDLS and CDR2 YYNGEE. The CDR3 sequence is 12 residues long. The CDR3 DNA sequence: TGTGCCAGCAGAGCGGATAATTCACCACTCCACTTT. It yields the protein CASRADNSPLHF.

This clone was picked up many times. This may be a read error: a much more frequent sequence differs by one nucleotide. The same CDR3 arises from other DNA sequences in this sample as well. The chain is built from TRBV10-3 and TRBJ1-5, with D hard to call. Per germline, CDR1 ENHRY and CDR2 SYGVKD. CDR3 length: 10 residues. The CDR3 reads CAGLFQPQHF. Here the CDR3 DNA reads TGTGCAGGACTGTTTCAGCCCCAGCATTTT.

This chain uses TRBV12-3 or TRBV12-4 with TRBJ2-7; TRBD1 matches 8 bases. J lost 6 bases, V lost 6 bases, and 7 bases had no gene match. CDR3 length: 13 residues. CDR3 protein: CASSGQGKVEQYF. The CDR3 DNA follows: TGTGCCAGCAGCGGACAGGGAAAGGTCGAGCAGTACTTC.

This clone occurred many times. The chain links TRBV11-2 to TRBJ2-3; D is possibly TRBD1 (6 bases). Germline CDR1 is SGHAT and CDR2 is FQNNGV. Trimming removed 1 base at V and 3 bases at J, with 14 bases between. This CDR3 has 16 residues. This chain's CDR3 is CASSLVWDTGTDTQYF. The CDR3 coding sequence is TGTGCCAGCAGCTTAGTCTGGGACACTGGTACAGATACGCAGTATTTT.

In its sample, this clone was seen a few times. The chain recombines TRBV7-6 with TRBJ1-1, with D perhaps matching TRBD1 (5 bases). The CDR3 contains 13 residues. From germline, CDR1 is SGHVS and CDR2 FNYEAQ. Trimming took off 6 bases at V and 4 bases at J, with 12 bases between the two ends. In nucleotides, the CDR3 is TGTGCCAGCAGTCCATCCAGGGTCACTGAAGCTTTCTTT. Translating gives CASSPSRVTEAFF.

Points on this clone: Germline and junction disagree at one end, which may indicate a read error. V is TRBV11-2 and J is TRBJ2-7, with TRBD2 matching over 10 bases. The CDR3 totals 17 residues. Germline-derived CDR1 and CDR2 are SGHAT and FQNNGV. CDR3 nucleotides: TGTGCCAGCAGCTCAGGACTAGCGGCTTTCCTCTACTACGCGCAGTACTTC. Translated, it gives CASSSGLAAFLYYAQYF.

This clone was detected many times. The chain carries TRBV11-1 and TRBJ2-3; 7 bases align to TRBD1. Germline V lookup: CDR1 SGHAT, CDR2 FQDESV (reference sequence). The CDR3 is 18 residues long. V shed 0 bases and J 3 bases; nucleotides not matched to a gene: 12. The CDR3: CASSLASLGQRRTDTQYF. The CDR3 DNA reads as TGTGCCAGCAGCTTAGCAAGTTTGGGACAGAGGAGGACAGATACGCAGTATTTT.

V is TRBV6-5 and J is TRBJ2-1, with 12 nucleotides matching TRBD1. The ends lost 4 bases at V and 10 bases at J; junction bases unmatched: 11. From germline, CDR1 is MNHEY and CDR2 SVGAGI. This CDR3 comprises 16 residues. The CDR3 sequence: CASSLWTGTGGVEQFF. CDR3 DNA sequence: TGTGCCAGCAGTTTATGGACCGGGACAGGGGGCGTCGAGCAGTTCTTC.